These T cell receptor beta chains were read from a single sample in a study of cytomegalovirus exposure and HLA in healthy donors. The table came from immunoSEQ multiplex PCR; TCRdb's copy has only in-frame clones and leaves some out. The data hold some 160,000 clones, with 72% observed a single time. Sequencing input: PBMCs. The receptors here all came from a middle-aged man in good health and CMV-seronegative. Both conserved end residues are part of each CDR3.

V gene	J gene	CDR3 protein
TRBV7-2	TRBJ2-7	CASSRRDKAYEQYF
TRBV6-6	TRBJ1-1	CASRGTGDTEAFF
TRBV9	TRBJ1-3	CASSVVGGNSGNTIYF
TRBV6-6	TRBJ1-1	CASRRGQGGIATEAFF
TRBV5-1	TRBJ1-2	CASSLTPAANYGYTF
TRBV19	TRBJ2-2	CASSRNNRGLNTGELFF
TRBV2	TRBJ2-7	CASSARTGPYEQYF
TRBV4-3	TRBJ2-7	CASSQDLGTGEYEQYF
TRBV5-1	TRBJ1-3	CASSSQGNGNTIYF
TRBV19	TRBJ2-1	CASSWGDNEQFF
TRBV7-7	TRBJ1-1	CASSLQGAENTEAFF
TRBV7-2	TRBJ2-7	CASSLAGTASAYEQYF
TRBV10-1	TRBJ2-1	CASSRTYRANEQFF
TRBV30	TRBJ2-7	CAWSPQIRGEQYF
TRBV19	TRBJ1-5	CASSDRFSNQPQHF
TRBV14	TRBJ2-7	CASSRRTGTLGEQYF
TRBV28	TRBJ1-5	CASTATSNQPQHF
TRBV5-8	TRBJ1-1	CASSFAENTEAFF
TRBV15	TRBJ1-4	CATSRVVEEKLFF
TRBV7-8	TRBJ2-7	CASSLLTSGFSYEQYF
TRBV27	TRBJ1-6	CASSFGTGQPSSYNSPLHF
TRBV4-1	TRBJ2-3	CASSQDQLADTDTQYF
TRBV6-5	TRBJ1-5	CAAATGFNQPQHF
TRBV7-3	TRBJ2-3	CASSRSGYITDTQYF
TRBV25-1	TRBJ2-7	CASSTTGASYEQYF
TRBV5-1	TRBJ2-3	CASSWSRDTDTQYF
TRBV5-1	TRBJ1-2	CASSFPGQGAQGYTF
TRBV6-7	TRBJ1-6	CASSYSPAPTQYNSPLHF
TRBV5-1	TRBJ1-1	CASSLGGVTEAFF
TRBV5-1	TRBJ1-1	CASSLLEPGNGGAFF
TRBV27	TRBJ2-2	CASSWGTGIGELFF
TRBV5-1	TRBJ2-2	CASSQPSGRNTGELFF
TRBV7-2	TRBJ2-7	CASSPRTSGHYEQYF
TRBV6-6	TRBJ1-6	CASSYSGQGSSPLHF
TRBV7-9	TRBJ2-5	CASSLALTGGEETQYF
TRBV5-1	TRBJ1-1	CASSWGTEEAFF
TRBV4-1	TRBJ2-1	CASSQGLDSYNEQFF
TRBV4-2	TRBJ1-3	CASRGTDSGNTIYF
TRBV2	TRBJ1-1	CASIGTSDTGVNTEAFF
TRBV6-5	TRBJ2-7	CASSRGSYEQYF